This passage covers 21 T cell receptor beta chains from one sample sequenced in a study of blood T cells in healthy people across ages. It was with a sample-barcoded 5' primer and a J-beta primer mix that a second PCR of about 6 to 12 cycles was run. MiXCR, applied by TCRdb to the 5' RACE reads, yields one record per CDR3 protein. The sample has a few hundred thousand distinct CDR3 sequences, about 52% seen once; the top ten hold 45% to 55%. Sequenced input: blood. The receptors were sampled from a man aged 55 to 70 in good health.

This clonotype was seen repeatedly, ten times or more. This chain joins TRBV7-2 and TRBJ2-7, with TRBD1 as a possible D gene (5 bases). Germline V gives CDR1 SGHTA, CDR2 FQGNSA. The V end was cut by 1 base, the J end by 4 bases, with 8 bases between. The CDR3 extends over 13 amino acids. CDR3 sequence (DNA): TGTGCCAGCAGCTTAGGCAGGGTATACGAGCAGTACTTC. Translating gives CASSLGRVYEQYF.

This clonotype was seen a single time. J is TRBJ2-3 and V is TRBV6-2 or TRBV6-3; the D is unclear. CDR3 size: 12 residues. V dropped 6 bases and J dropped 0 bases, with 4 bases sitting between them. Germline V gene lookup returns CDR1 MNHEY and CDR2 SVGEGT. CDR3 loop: CASRRSTDTQYF. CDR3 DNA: TGTGCCAGCAGGAGGAGCACAGATACGCAGTATTTT.

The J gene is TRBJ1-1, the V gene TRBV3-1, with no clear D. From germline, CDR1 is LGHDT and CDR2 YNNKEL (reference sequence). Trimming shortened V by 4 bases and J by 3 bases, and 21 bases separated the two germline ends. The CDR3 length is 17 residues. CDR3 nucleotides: TGTGCCAGCAGCCCCTTCCGCCGAGCCTTTAGCTACACTGAAGCTTTCTTT. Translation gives CASSPFRRAFSYTEAFF. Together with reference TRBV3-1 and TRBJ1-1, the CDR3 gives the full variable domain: DTAVSQTPKYLVTQMGNDKSIKCEQNLGHDTMYWYKQDSKKFLKIMFSYNNKELIINETVPNRFSPKSPDKAHLNLHINSLELGDSAVYFCASSPFRRAFSYTEAFFGQGTRLTVV.

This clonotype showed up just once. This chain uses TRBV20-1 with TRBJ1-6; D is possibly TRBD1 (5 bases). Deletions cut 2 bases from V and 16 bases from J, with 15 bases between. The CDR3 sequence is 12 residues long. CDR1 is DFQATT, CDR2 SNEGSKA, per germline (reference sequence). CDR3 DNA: TGCAGTGCTAGACCCCAGACAGTACCTCTCCACTTT. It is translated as CSARPQTVPLHF.

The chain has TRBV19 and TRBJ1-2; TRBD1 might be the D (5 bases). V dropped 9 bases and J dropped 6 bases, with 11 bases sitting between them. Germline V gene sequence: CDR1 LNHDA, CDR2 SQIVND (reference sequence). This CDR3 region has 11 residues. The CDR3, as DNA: TGTGCCAGCCGGGGGATCAATGGCTACACCTTC. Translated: CASRGINGYTF.

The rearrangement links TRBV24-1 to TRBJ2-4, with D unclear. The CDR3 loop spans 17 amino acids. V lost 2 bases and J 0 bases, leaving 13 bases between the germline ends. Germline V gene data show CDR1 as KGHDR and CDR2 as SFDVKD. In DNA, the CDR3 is TGTGCCACCAGTGATTCTACCGGACCGTTAGCCAAAAACATTCAGTACTTC. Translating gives CATSDSTGPLAKNIQYF.

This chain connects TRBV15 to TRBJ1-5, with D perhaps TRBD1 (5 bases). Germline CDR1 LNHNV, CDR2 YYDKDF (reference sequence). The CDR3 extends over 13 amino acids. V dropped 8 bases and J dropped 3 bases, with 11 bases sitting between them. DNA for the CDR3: TGTGCCACCGGGGCATTGGTCAATCAGCCCCAGCATTTT. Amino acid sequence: CATGALVNQPQHF.

DNA for the CDR3: TGTGCCAGCAGCCAAGGGGGAGGGGGCTACGCCGAGCAGTACTTC. It codes for CASSQGGGGYAEQYF. The V and J genes are TRBV3-1 and TRBJ2-7; D may match TRBD1 or TRBD2 (7 bases each). CDR1 is LGHDT and CDR2 is YNNKEL in the germline V gene (reference sequence). The CDR3 sequence is 15 residues long. The V and J ends lost 1 base and 6 bases respectively, with 16 bases between them.

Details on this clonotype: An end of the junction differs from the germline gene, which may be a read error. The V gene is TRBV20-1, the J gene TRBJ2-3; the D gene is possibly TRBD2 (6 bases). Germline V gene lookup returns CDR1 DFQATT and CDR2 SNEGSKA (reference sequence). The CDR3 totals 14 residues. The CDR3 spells CSAGEGTYSDTQYF. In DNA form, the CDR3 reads TGCAGTGCTGGAGAGGGGACTTACTCAGATACGCAGTATTTT.

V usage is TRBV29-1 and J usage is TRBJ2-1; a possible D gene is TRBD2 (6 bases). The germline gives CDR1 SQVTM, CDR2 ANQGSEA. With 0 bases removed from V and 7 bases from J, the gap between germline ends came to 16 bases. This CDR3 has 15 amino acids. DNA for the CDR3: TGCAGCGTTGAAGATAAAGGGGTTGGAGGGAATGAGCAGTTCTTC. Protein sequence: CSVEDKGVGGNEQFF.

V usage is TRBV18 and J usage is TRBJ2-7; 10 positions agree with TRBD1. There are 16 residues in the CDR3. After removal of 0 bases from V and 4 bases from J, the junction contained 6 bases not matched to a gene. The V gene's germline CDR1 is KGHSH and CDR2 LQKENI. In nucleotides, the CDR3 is TGTGCCAGCTCACCACCCGGGACAGGGGTTTTGTACGAGCAGTACTTC. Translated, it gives CASSPPGTGVLYEQYF.

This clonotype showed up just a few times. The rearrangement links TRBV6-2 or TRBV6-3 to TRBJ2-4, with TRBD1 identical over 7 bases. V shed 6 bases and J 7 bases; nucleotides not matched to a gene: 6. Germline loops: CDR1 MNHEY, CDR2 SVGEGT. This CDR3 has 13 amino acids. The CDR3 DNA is TGTGCCAGCAGCCCGGTCAGGGGGAACATTCAGTACTTC. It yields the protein CASSPVRGNIQYF.

The CDR3 DNA is TGCGCCAGCACCATCCAGCGGAACACCGGGGAGCTGTTTTTT. It yields the protein CASTIQRNTGELFF. The chain uses TRBV5-1 and TRBJ2-2; no firm D call. This CDR3 has 14 residues. Trimming cost V 6 bases and J 1 base, with 10 bases left between them. The V gene's germline CDR1 is SGHRS and CDR2 YFSETQ.

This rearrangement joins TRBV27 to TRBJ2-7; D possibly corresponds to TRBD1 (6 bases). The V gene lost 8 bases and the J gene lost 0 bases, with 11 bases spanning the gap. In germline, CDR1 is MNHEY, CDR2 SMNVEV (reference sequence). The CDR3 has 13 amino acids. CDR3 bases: TGTGCCAGCGGACAGTTTTCCTCCTACGAGCAGTACTTC. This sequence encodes CASGQFSSYEQYF.

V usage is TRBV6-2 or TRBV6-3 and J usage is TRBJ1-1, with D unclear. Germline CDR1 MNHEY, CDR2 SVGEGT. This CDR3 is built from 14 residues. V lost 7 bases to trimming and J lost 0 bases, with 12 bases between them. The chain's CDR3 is CASTPGYMNTEAFF. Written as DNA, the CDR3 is TGTGCCAGCACCCCGGGGTACATGAACACTGAAGCTTTCTTT.

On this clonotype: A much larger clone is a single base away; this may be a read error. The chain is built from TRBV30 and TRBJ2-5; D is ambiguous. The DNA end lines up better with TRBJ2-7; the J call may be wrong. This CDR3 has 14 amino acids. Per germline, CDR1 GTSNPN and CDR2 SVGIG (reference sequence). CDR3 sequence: CAWKVQLGYHEQYF. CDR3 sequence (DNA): TGTGCCTGGAAGGTCCAGCTGGGATACCACGAGCAGTACTTC.

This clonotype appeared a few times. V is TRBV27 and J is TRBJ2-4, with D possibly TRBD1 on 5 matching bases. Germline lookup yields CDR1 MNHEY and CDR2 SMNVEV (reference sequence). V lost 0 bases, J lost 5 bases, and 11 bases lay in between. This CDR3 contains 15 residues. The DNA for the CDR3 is TGTGCCAGCAGTTTATCGCGACAGCACCAAAACATTCAGTACTTC. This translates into CASSLSRQHQNIQYF.

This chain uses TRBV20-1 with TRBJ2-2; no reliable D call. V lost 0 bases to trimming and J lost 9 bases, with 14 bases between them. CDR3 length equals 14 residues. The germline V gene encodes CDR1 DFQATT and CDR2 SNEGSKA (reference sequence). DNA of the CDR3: TGCAGTGCTAGAGATATTCGCCAGGCTCGGGAGCTGTTTTTT. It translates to CSARDIRQARELFF.

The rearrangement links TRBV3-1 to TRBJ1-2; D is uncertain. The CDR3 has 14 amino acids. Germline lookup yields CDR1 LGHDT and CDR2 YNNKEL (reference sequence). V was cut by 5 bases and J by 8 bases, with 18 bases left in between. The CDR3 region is CASSTLRTEGGYTF. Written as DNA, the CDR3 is TGTGCCAGCAGCACCCTTCGGACGGAGGGCGGCTACACCTTC.

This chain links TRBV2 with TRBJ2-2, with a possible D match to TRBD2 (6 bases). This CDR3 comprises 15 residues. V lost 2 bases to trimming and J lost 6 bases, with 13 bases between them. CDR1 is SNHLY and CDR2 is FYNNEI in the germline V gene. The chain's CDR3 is CASSELSGAAGELFF. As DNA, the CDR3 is TGTGCCAGCAGTGAATTATCGGGAGCGGCCGGGGAGCTGTTTTTT.

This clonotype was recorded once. The CDR3 DNA reads TGTGCCACCAGTGGAACGGAAACAGATACGCAGTATTTT. The encoded protein is CATSGTETDTQYF. The chain combines TRBV24-1 with TRBJ2-3; D not certain. The V gene lost 5 bases and the J gene lost 3 bases, with 8 bases spanning the gap. CDR1 KGHDR and CDR2 SFDVKD come from the germline V gene. The CDR3 extends over 13 amino acids.